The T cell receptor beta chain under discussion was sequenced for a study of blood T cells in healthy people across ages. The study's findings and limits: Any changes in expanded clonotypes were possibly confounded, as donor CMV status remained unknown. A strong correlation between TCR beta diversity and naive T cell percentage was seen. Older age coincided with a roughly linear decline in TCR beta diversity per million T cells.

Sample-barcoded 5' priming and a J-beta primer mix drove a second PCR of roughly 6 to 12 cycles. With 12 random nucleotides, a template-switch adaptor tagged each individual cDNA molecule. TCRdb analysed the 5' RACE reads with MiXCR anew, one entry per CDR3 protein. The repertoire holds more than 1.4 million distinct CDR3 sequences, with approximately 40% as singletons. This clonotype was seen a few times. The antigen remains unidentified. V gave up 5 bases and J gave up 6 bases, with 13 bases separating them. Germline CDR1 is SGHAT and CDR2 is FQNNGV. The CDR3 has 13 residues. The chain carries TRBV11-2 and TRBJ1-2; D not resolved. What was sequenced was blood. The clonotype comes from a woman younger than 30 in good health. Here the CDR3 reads CASSPPVAHGYTF. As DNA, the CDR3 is TGTGCCAGCAGCCCACCCGTCGCGCATGGCTACACCTTC.